This T cell receptor beta chain originates from a study of cytomegalovirus exposure and HLA in healthy donors (dated by TCRdb to between 2016 and 2019). Turning to the overall study: According to an earlier analysis of 450 to 650 of the donors, 200 million or so T cells yielded 90 million to 140 million unique TCR beta sequences and about 300 Gb of sequence data. In a later analysis, previously published TCR beta repertoires from several hundred donors were re-analyzed and high-resolution HLA genotyping was added so that TCR occurrence patterns could be studied. Because of strong linkage in the cohort, roughly five DR-DQ haplotypes were treated as single units for association and clustering. Every repertoire in the discovery cohort had been generated on one and the same sequencing platform. Of the roughly 400 genotyped donors, 75% to 85% were placed in the genetic ancestry cluster associated with self-reported Caucasian donors. The study used immunosequencing to profile the T cell repertoires of 670 or so subjects and linked those repertoires to cytomegalovirus serostatus. To predict cytomegalovirus infection status, the study brought together high-throughput TCR immunosequencing, statistical association of individual TCRs with disease status, and machine learning. Typing coverage varied by locus: roughly 620-640 donors for A, B, C, DRB1 and DQB1; roughly 560 for DQA1; nearly 610 for DPA1; more than 450 for DPB1. HLA typing included class I and class II loci at four-digit resolution. The study aimed to test whether signatures of past pathogen exposure could be identified by cataloging public T cell receptors. The later analysis used no new phenotypic data to find candidate immune exposures, relying instead on TCR beta sequences and their occurrence across donors. Alongside the repertoire data, information on donor age, sex, ethnicity and CMV serostatus was compiled. A later genetic analysis took genome-wide SNP genotypes for about 55% of the 666 donors and used that subset as a discovery cohort. An earlier analysis of roughly 580 of the donors used high-throughput TCR beta sequencing to judge whether each TCR beta V gene segment behaved as functional or pseudogenic. Roughly 300 gigabases of sequencing data and around 90 million unique TCR sequences made up an early release that covered approximately 700 HLA-typed donors. Along with the roughly 700-subject first cohort, a separate validation cohort of 120 different subjects was used. Among some 400 genotyped donors of the cohort, an average of approximately 230,000 unique TCR beta nucleotide sequences were sequenced per donor, roughly 18% of them non-productive.

Summary of the overall study and its limitations: According to a later analysis, most CMV-associated TCR beta chains appeared to be HLA-restricted, and the HLA associations seemed to be driven largely by CMV exposure. According to a later analysis, TCR association rates differed among HLA loci, with DRB1 alleles showing the most associated TCRs and HLA-C alleles showing the fewest. Strong co-occurrence of HLA alleles, especially DR and DQ, made assigning TCR associations to individual alleles difficult. Because some donors lacked HLA typing at each locus, the association tests relied only on the typed subset. A later genetic analysis associated a missense DCLRE1C variant with V-gene and J-gene trimming of TCR beta chains, and an independent cohort replicated the association. Three of the identified cytomegalovirus-associated TCR beta chains were confirmed in vitro to be specific for cytomegalovirus antigens. For the cohort, immune exposure information was limited to CMV serostatus. In both the original and validation cohorts, the classifier was reported to diagnose cytomegalovirus status with high specificity and sensitivity. The authors suggested that the approach could potentially be generalized to other disease states and immunological phenotypes. Most TCR sequences were seen in very few donors, while some public TCRs were found in many individuals. The sequencing pipeline was judged likely to have produced a cluster of highly shared sequence variants as a technical artifact. Compared with equally common non-associated chains, HLA-associated TCR beta chains in a later analysis were more clonally expanded and had lower generation probabilities. A further reported finding was that TCR beta sequences accurately predicted the HLA-A and HLA-B alleles for most subjects in the first cohort. Sequencing depth was assumed to be roughly uniform across donors in the presence/absence analyses, though that assumption may not hold. Some IMGT-functional V segments, including TRBV6-2 and TRBV6-3, could not be distinguished by the 87-base-pair reads and were therefore excluded. According to a later analysis, parvovirus B19, influenza, CMV and Epstein-Barr virus appeared linked to several top co-occurrence clusters. A later genetic analysis reported fewer N-insertions in productive TCRs among donors in an Asian-associated ancestry cluster than the approximately 670-donor mean. In the study, around 160 TCR beta chains were listed as associated with cytomegalovirus. In this cohort, only TCR beta chains were sequenced, and detectable features were limited by the absence of alpha or paired-chain data. Over 15 rarely observed V segments, including chromosome 9 orphons, were excluded from the earlier analysis of about 500 of the donors because counts were too low. Specific HLA alleles were associated with 15,000 to 20,000 TCR beta sequences at a false discovery rate of 0.05 in a later analysis. Linkage disequilibrium might explain the correlated functional status among segregating V segments, but an unknown experimental factor could not be excluded. In an earlier analysis of approximately 590 of the donors, most TCR beta V segments appeared in productive rearrangements about 87% or about 30% of the time, broadly matching IMGT annotations.

Receptors were amplified or captured by the immunoSEQ multiplex PCR assay. For the multiplex PCR, a mixture combining 60 forward primers for TCR Vbeta segments and 13 reverse primers for TCR Jbeta segments was used. The CDR3 region of rearranged TCR beta genes was amplified from genomic DNA with a multiplex PCR assay. On the Illumina HiSeq System, the amplified TCR beta libraries were sequenced as 87-base-pair reads. In the paper's pipeline: In a later analysis, about 80 million unique TCR beta chains were counted across the 500 to 850 repertoires, and about 9.9 million of these chains were shared by at least two donors. To remove PCR and sequencing errors, raw reads were error-corrected and collapsed into unique sequences using a nearest-neighbor algorithm that merged closely related sequences. V, D and J gene segments were assigned by aligning CDR3 sequences to IMGT reference sequences. For a sequence to be retained, a match of at least six nucleotides to both a V gene segment and a J gene segment was required. Rearrangements were classified as productive when the CDR3 lacked stop codons and remained in frame with V and J, and all other rearrangements were classified as non-productive. CDR3 was defined according to IMGT convention as the region running from the second conserved V-encoded cysteine to the conserved J-encoded phenylalanine. The earlier analysis of fewer than 700 of the donors excluded sequences that lacked an unambiguous match to a single V gene segment. An earlier analysis of several hundred of the donors called V segments functional above 56.7% productive rearrangements and segregating when the between-donor standard deviation exceeded 5%. A statistical classification framework was built for diagnosing cytomegalovirus status from the catalog of TCR beta chain sequences. A later analysis assigned V and J genes by comparing TCR nucleotide sequences with IMGT/GENE-DB human TR gene sequences. In a later analysis, CDR3 sequences and most-parsimonious VDJ recombination scenarios were assigned using the TCRdist pipeline. In a later analysis, each TCR beta chain was defined by its CDR3 amino acid sequence together with its V-gene family, and reads lacking a unique V-gene family were excluded. As a way to deal with suspected cross-contamination and a sequencing artifact, a later analysis dropped 500 to 700 nucleotide sequences that were highly shared and had low generation probability. A later analysis calculated a clonal expansion index for each public chain from normalized within-repertoire ranks of inferred template counts. Generation probabilities in a later analysis came from a VDJ recombination model fitted to out-of-frame rearrangements, and those results were checked against IGoR. Hypergeometric tests were used in a later analysis to score TCR-TCR, TCR-HLA and TCR-CMV co-occurrence, with a repertoire-size bias correction applied to the TCR pairs. A later analysis estimated false discovery rates by permuting HLA or CMV assignments 20 times. A later analysis grouped co-occurring TCRs with DBSCAN, adding TCRdist sequence similarity when clustering within HLA-allele-positive subsets. Repertoires with fewer than 30,000 or more than 120,000 public chains were left out of co-occurrence clustering, as were five repertoires with anomalous nucleotide sharing. This immuneACCESS table, as held by TCRdb, lists in-frame sequences with V and J called but not all clones. Of the missing ones, under half trace to an unresolved V gene in checked studies; the others have no known cause. That table gives V, J and clone size, and the DNA gave D and trimming. This sample has approximately 97,000 clones in its table, and about 86% of those were observed once. The top ten hold less than 4.5% of the sample.

Taken from cysteine to phenylalanine, the CDR3 has 12 residues. Only the CDR3 DNA stays, 36 bases, in frame from base 1. According to the germline V gene (reference sequence), CDR1 reads SEHNR and CDR2 reads FQNEAQ. About this clone: Its antigen remains unidentified. An end of the junction does not agree with germline; a read error may underlie this.

The cohort comprised 550 to 700 healthy bone marrow donors. At the time of sampling, all cohort members were nominally healthy, though unrecorded immune exposures were likely present. The donor tested CMV seropositive, placing the donor among the 289 seropositive members of the cohort. Each donor provided a peripheral blood sample, and peripheral blood mononuclear cells were used for TCR beta sequencing. Genomic DNA extraction from the blood cell samples was performed with the Qiagen DNeasy Blood Extraction Kit. The rearranged chain carries TRBV7-9 and TRBJ2-7; 7 middle bases align to TRBD1. Sequencing input: PBMCs. The sequence derives from a woman in her 70s in good health and CMV-seropositive. The DNA sequence follows: TGTTCCAGCAGCGACACAGGGGCCGAGCAGTACTTC. Translation gives CSSSDTGAEQYF.